Below, 15 T cell receptor beta chains from the same sample are listed, as sequenced in a study of blood T cell repertoires in COVID-19. The method was immunoSEQ multiplex PCR; TCRdb's version includes in-frame clones alone and lacks a portion of them. The sample comprises roughly 80,000 clones, about four fifths of which are singletons, and around 3.3% rests with the top ten. The sequencing sample was made of peripheral blood. Source of these receptors: a middle-aged man with acute or convalescent COVID-19.

V and J are TRBV28 and TRBJ1-6; 9 bases fit TRBD1. CDR3 length: 15 amino acids. The germline V gene encodes CDR1 MDHEN and CDR2 SYDVKM. V was pared by 4 bases and J by 8 bases, with 6 bases of the junction left unmatched. DNA for the CDR3: TGTGCCAGCAGTTCAGGACAGGGGAGAGATTCACCCCTCCACTTT. Its protein product is CASSSGQGRDSPLHF.

This clone was detected only a few times. This sequence joins TRBV7-6 and TRBJ2-2, with 10 bases that match TRBD2. Trimming at V came to 3 bases and at J to 5 bases, leaving 9 bases not matched to a gene. The germline gives CDR1 SGHVS, CDR2 FNYEAQ. The CDR3 covers 17 residues. CDR3 loop: CASSLTGTSDSTGELFF. CDR3 nucleotide sequence: TGTGCCAGCAGCTTGACCGGGACTAGCGATAGTACCGGGGAGCTGTTTTTT.

The gene calls are TRBV5-4 and TRBJ2-3; the match to TRBD2 covers 12 bases. The junction had 6 bases not matched to a gene; V was cut back by 4 bases and J by 0 bases. Germline loops: CDR1 SGHNT, CDR2 YYREEE (reference sequence). The CDR3 is 17 amino acids. Here the CDR3 DNA reads TGTGCCAGCAGCGGGAGGACTAGCGGGACCAGCACAGATACGCAGTATTTT. Protein: CASSGRTSGTSTDTQYF.

The chain couples TRBV4-3 to TRBJ2-3; TRBD2 aligns across 10 bases. V trimming: 4 bases; J trimming: 1 base; junction bases outside the gene matches: 5. This CDR3 spans 16 amino acids. The germline gives CDR1 LGHNA, CDR2 YSLEER. The CDR3 region has the DNA TGCGCCAGCAGCCCCGGACTAGCGGATCGCACAGATACGCAGTATTTT. Its protein product is CASSPGLADRTDTQYF.

This clone has more than one count but fewer than ten. The V and J genes are TRBV6-2 or TRBV6-3 and TRBJ2-7; 12 bases are shared with TRBD2. CDR1 MNHEY and CDR2 SVGEGT come from the germline V gene. Germline trimming cut 5 bases from V and 5 bases from J; bases unmatched to any gene: 19. The CDR3 has 19 amino acids. The CDR3 bases are TGTGCCAGCAGTCCGCGACTAGCGGGAGCCCCCGGTGGGATTCACGAGCAGTACTTC. It yields the protein CASSPRLAGAPGGIHEQYF.

CDR3 bases: TGCGCCAGCAGCTTGGGACGAAACAGGGGGCACACAGATACGCAGTATTTT. Amino acids: CASSLGRNRGHTDTQYF. V and J are TRBV5-1 and TRBJ2-3; TRBD1 aligns across 9 bases. Germline assignment: CDR1 SGHRS and CDR2 YFSETQ. The CDR3 sequence is 17 residues long. Germline trimming cut 0 bases from V and 2 bases from J; bases unmatched to any gene: 7.

The V and J genes are TRBV29-1 and TRBJ2-1; tentatively, D is TRBD1 (6 bases). Deletions cut 6 bases from V and 4 bases from J, with 16 bases between. This CDR3 comprises 14 residues. Germline loops: CDR1 SQVTM, CDR2 ANQGSEA. The CDR3 region is CSVIPPDSYNEQFF. Written as DNA, the CDR3 is TGCAGCGTGATTCCTCCGGACAGTTACAATGAGCAGTTCTTC.

The chain has TRBV5-1 and TRBJ1-2; 8 nucleotides match TRBD1. The CDR3 is 14 amino acids. With V trimmed by 0 bases and J by 2 bases, 0 bases remained unmatched. Looked up from germline, CDR1 is SGHRS and CDR2 is YFSETQ. The CDR3 region has the DNA TGCGCCAGCAGCTTGGACAGGGGGAACTATGGCTACACCTTC. The encoded protein is CASSLDRGNYGYTF.

Here the CDR3 reads CASSHQLDPRGYTF. In nucleotides, the CDR3 is TGTGCCAGCAGCCACCAATTAGATCCGCGTGGCTACACCTTC. This chain joins TRBV9 and TRBJ1-2; D call uncertain. Germline-derived CDR1 and CDR2 are SGDLS and YYNGEE. The length of the CDR3 is 14 residues. V lost 4 bases and J lost 7, with 17 bases in between.

The V gene is TRBV29-1, the J gene TRBJ1-1, with D unresolved. Trimming removed 2 bases at V and 3 bases at J, with 4 bases between. The germline V gene has CDR1 SQVTM and CDR2 ANQGSEA. This CDR3 comprises 11 residues. In nucleotides, the CDR3 is TGCAGCGTTGAAAGAGACACTGAAGCTTTCTTT. Its translation: CSVERDTEAFF.

V is TRBV7-2 and J is TRBJ1-5, with TRBD1 identical over 8 bases. V was clipped by 4 bases and J by 7 bases; unmatched bases: 6. The CDR3 sequence is 14 residues long. CDR1 and CDR2 (germline): SGHTA, FQGNSA. CDR3 coding DNA: TGTGCCAGCAGCTACACAGGGGGTAACCAGCCCCAGCATTTT. This sequence encodes CASSYTGGNQPQHF.

The rearrangement links TRBV14 to TRBJ2-1; TRBD2 agrees at 10 bases. The germline CDR1 and CDR2 sequences are SGHDN and FVKESK. The CDR3 length is 14 residues. With 8 bases clipped from V and 4 bases from J, the junction kept 5 bases outside the gene matches. The CDR3 bases are TGTGCCAGCGGAGCGGGGGGGATGTACAATGAGCAGTTCTTC. This translates into CASGAGGMYNEQFF.

This rearrangement joins TRBV6-2 or TRBV6-3 to TRBJ2-7, with 7 positions matching TRBD1. V was clipped by 5 bases and J by 3 bases; unmatched bases: 7. The CDR3 is made up of 14 amino acids. Germline V gene sequence: CDR1 MNHEY, CDR2 SVGEGT. CDR3 coding DNA: TGTGCCAGCAGTGACCCGACAGGGAACTACGAGCAGTACTTC. Its translation: CASSDPTGNYEQYF.

The chain couples TRBV7-9 to TRBJ1-5; TRBD1 might be the D (6 bases). Germline V CDR1 and CDR2: SEHNR, FQNEAQ (reference sequence). With 0 bases removed from V and 1 base from J, the gap between germline ends came to 7 bases. This CDR3 has 15 amino acids. CDR3 nucleotides: TGTGCCAGCAGCTTAGCCCAGGGGAGCAATCAGCCCCAGCATTTT. Encoded protein: CASSLAQGSNQPQHF.

This chain uses TRBV28 with TRBJ1-2; 8 positions match TRBD1. Per germline, CDR1 MDHEN and CDR2 SYDVKM. Trimming at V came to 3 bases and at J to 5 bases, leaving 2 bases not matched to a gene. This CDR3 region has 13 residues. DNA of the CDR3: TGTGCCAGCAGTTTTGGGACAGGATATGGCTACACCTTC. Translation: CASSFGTGYGYTF.